This T cell receptor beta chain appears in the sequencing data of a study of shared clonotypes between healthy human individuals. TCRdb's table, derived via immunoSEQ multiplex PCR, lists solely in-frame clones and lacks some. Found here are about 700,000 clones, around 74% of them singletons; the top ten hold more than 1.5%. Broader study findings: Estimated clonotype richness was generally higher in naive than memory subsets.

As regards this clone: No antigen is known for it. Other DNA variants within this sample encode the same CDR3.

This CDR3 contains 11 residues. Trimming shortened V by 3 bases and J by 8 bases, and 7 bases separated the two germline ends. The germline V gene encodes CDR1 MNHEY and CDR2 SVGAGI. Sequencing was performed on memory CD4+ T cells sorted from blood. Subset denoted: CD45RA-negative fraction. The TCR sequence derives from a woman in her twenties or thirties in good health. The V and J genes are TRBV6-5 and TRBJ1-1; D not certain. In DNA, the CDR3 is TGTGCCAGCAGTTATTCGGGGGAAGCTTTCTTT. Amino acid sequence: CASSYSGEAFF.